This passage covers 5 T cell receptor beta chains from one sample sequenced in a study of post-analysis software for immune sequencing data. The TCR beta cDNA libraries contained unique molecular identifiers. TCRdb processed the PCR reads anew with MiXCR; each CDR3 protein has one entry. The sample lists 150,000 or so distinct CDR3 sequences; 36% were seen once. The input for sequencing was blood, taken after autologous hematopoietic stem cell transplantation. The origin of the receptors is a girl between 5 and 17 years old with multiple sclerosis.

This clonotype has a handful of counts. The V and J genes are TRBV4-3 and TRBJ2-1; perhaps TRBD2 as D (5 bases). The CDR3 runs 16 residues. Trimming cost V 2 bases and J 6 bases, with 17 bases left between them. Per germline, CDR1 LGHNA and CDR2 YSLEER. CDR3 loop: CASSQLRLGSGNEQFF. The CDR3 DNA is TGCGCCAGCAGCCAACTCCGGCTAGGGAGCGGCAATGAGCAGTTCTTC.

The sample holds a few counts of this clonotype. The V and J genes are TRBV5-1 and TRBJ2-3; no definite D call. Germline values: CDR1 SGHRS, CDR2 YFSETQ. V dropped 4 bases and J dropped 4 bases, with 10 bases sitting between them. The CDR3 consists of 13 residues. CDR3 in amino acids: CASSPRVPDTQYF. The CDR3 region has the DNA TGCGCCAGCAGCCCCCGGGTCCCAGATACGCAGTATTTT.

V gene TRBV20-1 combines with J gene TRBJ2-2; TRBD1 matches 9 bases. The CDR3 consists of 16 residues. Germline CDR1 reads DFQATT; CDR2 reads SNEGSKA (reference sequence). The V gene end was trimmed by 3 bases and the J gene end by 5 bases; junction bases not matched to a gene: 10. CDR3 protein: CSASHPATGGTGELFF. In DNA, the CDR3 is TGCAGTGCTAGCCACCCTGCGACAGGGGGAACCGGGGAGCTGTTTTTT.

The V and J genes are TRBV9 and TRBJ2-7; TRBD2 is a possible D gene (6 bases). The CDR3 has 14 amino acids. Trimming shortened V by 3 bases and J by 0 bases, and 10 bases separated the two germline ends. The germline CDR1 and CDR2 sequences are SGDLS and YYNGEE. CDR3 loop: CASSGSGYSYEQYF. The DNA of the CDR3 is TGTGCCAGCAGCGGTAGCGGATACTCCTACGAGCAGTACTTC.

This clonotype was detected a few times. The chain carries TRBV5-6 and TRBJ1-5; a possible D gene is TRBD1 (5 bases). CDR1 and CDR2 (germline): SGHDT, YYEEEE. This CDR3 comprises 18 residues. V dropped 0 bases and J dropped 0 bases, with 16 bases sitting between them. Written as DNA, the CDR3 is TGTGCCAGCAGCTTGGGGGGGGGACCGTGGTATAGCAATCAGCCCCAGCATTTT. Residues: CASSLGGGPWYSNQPQHF.